This T cell receptor beta chain comes out of a study of OX40 agonist ivuxolimab in advanced cancers. Study background: Six ivuxolimab dose levels, 0.01 to 10 mg/kg, were given intravenously every 2 weeks.

Broader study findings: Fewer expanded clones were found on average in CD4+ than in CD8+ T cells.

Concerning this clone: Its antigen remains unknown.

The CDR3 has 17 residues. Germline CDR1 and CDR2: MGHRA and YSYEKL. V shed 0 bases and J shed 0 bases, with 14 bases lying between them. Libraries were prepared by immunoSEQ multiplex PCR; TCRdb keeps only in-frame clonotypes and omits some of them. Among about 80,000 clones listed, around nine tenths were seen once. This receptor was obtained from an adult with an advanced solid tumor such as melanoma, head and neck, liver or kidney cancer. This sample comprised CD4+ or CD8+ T cells sorted from blood, obtained in a trial of the OX40 agonist ivuxolimab. This chain connects TRBV4-1 to TRBJ1-1, with a possible D match to TRBD1 (6 bases). CDR3 DNA: TGCGCCAGCAGCCAAGAGGGGAGGGGGAATATGAACACTGAAGCTTTCTTT. It codes for CASSQEGRGNMNTEAFF.